One and the same sample provided the 20 T cell receptor beta chains below, sequenced in a study of blood T cell repertoires in COVID-19. Clones were sequenced by immunoSEQ multiplex PCR, and TCRdb holds only the in-frame ones, with some missing. Here the sample spans under 300,000 clones, 70% to 85% being singletons. The specimen was peripheral blood. The receptors come from a woman aged 80 or over with acute or convalescent COVID-19.

This clone was seen only a few times. The chain recombines TRBV20-1 with TRBJ1-1; 8 bases line up with TRBD1. Trimming cost V 3 bases and J 6 bases; bases outside gene matches: 3. The germline V gene has CDR1 DFQATT and CDR2 SNEGSKA (reference sequence). The CDR3 consists of 12 residues. The CDR3 region is CSASRTGSEAFF. CDR3 bases: TGCAGTGCTAGTCGGACAGGGTCTGAAGCTTTCTTT.

As DNA, the CDR3 is TGTGCCAGCAGCCCTCCTAGCGGGCTTTCCTACAATGAGCAGTTCTTC. It translates to CASSPPSGLSYNEQFF. This rearrangement joins TRBV9 to TRBJ2-1; 8 nucleotides agree with TRBD2. V was clipped by 4 bases and J by 1 base; unmatched bases: 7. The germline V gene has CDR1 SGDLS and CDR2 YYNGEE. CDR3 length: 16 amino acids.

The V call is TRBV27, the J call TRBJ2-7; 11 bases fit TRBD1. Trimming took 4 bases from V and 4 from J; bases not matched to a gene: 9. The germline gives CDR1 MNHEY, CDR2 SMNVEV (reference sequence). This CDR3 comprises 16 residues. CDR3 loop: CASSWARGQGVYEQYF. CDR3 DNA sequence: TGTGCCAGCAGTTGGGCCCGGGGACAGGGGGTGTACGAGCAGTACTTC.

The rearrangement uses TRBV12-3 or TRBV12-4 and TRBJ1-2; D not resolved. V was clipped by 3 bases and J by 10 bases, with 15 bases between them. The CDR3 covers 13 residues. The CDR3 region has the DNA TGTGCCAGCAGTTTGAGGTTGGATTGGCTCTACACCTTC. Its translation is CASSLRLDWLYTF.

CDR3: CASSEAGATGYGYTF. In DNA form, the CDR3 reads TGTGCCAGCAGTGAAGCCGGGGCGACAGGCTATGGCTACACCTTC. V usage is TRBV6-1 and J usage is TRBJ1-2; perhaps TRBD1 as D (6 bases). Per germline, CDR1 MNHNS and CDR2 SASEGT. V was trimmed by 0 bases and J by 4 bases, leaving 12 bases between them. The CDR3 sequence is 15 residues long.

The chain couples TRBV5-4 to TRBJ2-2, with a possible D match to TRBD2 (5 bases). V was shortened by 0 bases and J by 8 bases, with 11 bases between the two germline ends. This CDR3 contains 14 residues. Germline V gene data show CDR1 as SGHNT and CDR2 as YYREEE (reference sequence). The CDR3 nucleotides are TGTGCCAGCAGCTTGGAGAGCGGTGGGGGGGAGCTGTTTTTT. Translation: CASSLESGGGELFF. The entire variable domain, with the rest obtained from reference TRBV5-4 and TRBJ2-2, is as follows: ETGVTQSPTHLIKTRGQQVTLRCSSQSGHNTVSWYQQALGQGPQFIFQYYREEENGRGNFPPRFSGLQFPNYSSELNVNALELDDSALYLCASSLESGGGELFFGEGSRLTVL.

The genes are TRBV11-1 and TRBJ1-1; D remains unclear. Per the germline V gene, CDR1 is SGHAT and CDR2 is FQDESV (reference sequence). This CDR3 has 13 residues. V lost 1 base, J lost 11 bases, and 14 bases lay in between. The CDR3 here is CASSLEVRAGAFF. CDR3 in DNA: TGTGCCAGCAGCTTAGAGGTTCGGGCGGGGGCTTTCTTT.

Here the CDR3 reads CASSLQGNTGELFF. The DNA for the CDR3 is TGTGCCAGCAGCCTACAGGGGAACACCGGGGAGCTGTTTTTT. The chain has TRBV11-2 and TRBJ2-2, with a tentative D call TRBD1 (6 bases). The length of the CDR3 is 14 residues. Trimming stripped 5 bases from V and 1 base from J, with 8 bases between. Germline-derived CDR1 and CDR2 are SGHAT and FQNNGV.

This clone was seen more than once but under ten times. This chain uses TRBV5-5 with TRBJ2-3, with 7 bases lining up with TRBD2. This CDR3 spans 16 amino acids. The ends lost 5 bases at V and 8 bases at J; junction bases unmatched: 17. Germline V gene data show CDR1 as SGHKS and CDR2 as YYEKEE (reference sequence). CDR3: CASRPSLAVAMGTQYF. The CDR3 DNA follows: TGTGCCAGCAGGCCTAGTCTAGCGGTGGCAATGGGTACGCAGTATTTT.

The genes are TRBV18 and TRBJ1-1; unclear D gene. V lost 6 bases and J 2 bases, leaving 10 bases between the germline ends. Germline V gene lookup returns CDR1 KGHSH and CDR2 LQKENI. The CDR3 loop spans 13 amino acids. The CDR3 reads CASSEGPNTEAFF. The CDR3 bases are TGTGCCAGCTCCGAGGGTCCCAACACTGAAGCTTTCTTT.

The chain uses TRBV5-1 and TRBJ2-5; 7 bases align to TRBD2. The CDR3 length is 15 residues. Germline assignment: CDR1 SGHRS and CDR2 YFSETQ. J lost 0 bases, V lost 6 bases, and 8 bases had no gene match. The CDR3 protein is CASTWGGGNQETQYF. As DNA, the CDR3 is TGCGCCAGCACATGGGGCGGGGGAAACCAAGAGACCCAGTACTTC.

The chain has TRBV6-2 or TRBV6-3 and TRBJ2-3; possibly TRBD2 for D (6 bases). The V gene's germline CDR1 is MNHEY and CDR2 SVGEGT. This CDR3 region has 15 residues. V was clipped by 7 bases and J by 6 bases, with 20 bases between them. CDR3 bases: TGTGCCAGCACCCCGTGGAGGGGTCAAGGCGATACGCAGTATTTT. Its protein is CASTPWRGQGDTQYF.

V and J are TRBV18 and TRBJ1-1, with 9 bases identical to TRBD1. CDR3 size: 16 residues. V dropped 5 bases and J dropped 0; count of bases not matched to a gene: 7. Germline-derived CDR1 and CDR2 are KGHSH and LQKENI. In DNA, the CDR3 is TGTGCCAGCTCATCCCTACAGGGGGCTATGAACACTGAAGCTTTCTTT. This codes for CASSSLQGAMNTEAFF.

The CDR3 region has the DNA TGTGCCAGCAGTAAAAGCGGGCTTAACTATGGCTACACCTTC. It specifies CASSKSGLNYGYTF. The J gene is TRBJ1-2, the V gene TRBV2; the D is unclear. CDR1 is SNHLY and CDR2 is FYNNEI in the germline V gene. The CDR3 totals 14 residues. V was pared by 5 bases and J by 1 base, with 11 bases between.

This chain joins TRBV3-1 (or the pseudogene TRBV3-2) and TRBJ1-1, with 7 bases aligning to TRBD1. Germline CDR1 is LGHDT and CDR2 is YNNKEL (reference sequence). The length of the CDR3 is 12 residues. V was pared by 6 bases and J by 11 bases, with 9 bases of the junction left unmatched. CDR3 sequence: CASSFPGGMAFF. The CDR3 bases are TGTGCCAGCAGTTTCCCAGGGGGGATGGCTTTCTTT.

Note on this clone: In the same sample, other DNA sequences code for this CDR3. This chain uses TRBV27 with TRBJ2-7; 7 nucleotides agree with TRBD1. This CDR3 region has 14 residues. CDR1 is MNHEY, CDR2 SMNVEV, per germline (reference sequence). Trimming at V came to 3 bases and at J to 0 bases, leaving 2 bases not matched to a gene. The DNA for the CDR3 is TGTGCCAGCAGTTTCAGGGACAGCTCCTACGAGCAGTACTTC. This codes for CASSFRDSSYEQYF.

The rearrangement uses TRBV28 and TRBJ1-5; 7 positions match TRBD1. The CDR3 totals 14 residues. V trimming: 10 bases; J trimming: 2 bases; junction bases outside the gene matches: 8. In germline, CDR1 is MDHEN, CDR2 SYDVKM. The CDR3 DNA reads TGTGCCACCCGCGGGCAGGGGGGCAATCAGCCCCAGCATTTT. This translates into CATRGQGGNQPQHF.

With regard to this clone: Other DNA sequences from this sample encode an identical CDR3 as well. V gene TRBV5-1 combines with J gene TRBJ1-5; 7 bases match TRBD1. Trimming removed 0 bases from V and 4 bases from J; junction bases left unmatched: 4. Per germline, CDR1 SGHRS and CDR2 YFSETQ. The CDR3 is made up of 15 amino acids. CDR3 coding DNA: TGCGCCAGCAGCTTGGAGGGCAGGGGGAATCAGCCCCAGCATTTT. This sequence encodes CASSLEGRGNQPQHF.

The chain carries TRBV28 and TRBJ1-4; 9 positions agree with TRBD1. The germline CDR1 and CDR2 sequences are MDHEN and SYDVKM. J gave up 7 bases and V 2 bases, and 17 bases lay outside the gene matches. The CDR3 totals 19 residues. CDR3 nucleotide sequence: TGTGCCAGCAGTTTACCCCCCGCCGGGACAGGGCTTTCGGGTGAAAAACTGTTTTTT. Translating it yields CASSLPPAGTGLSGEKLFF.

CDR3 protein: CASSWGGGTEAFF. The CDR3 DNA is TGTGCCAGCAGTTGGGGGGGAGGGACTGAAGCTTTCTTT. The V and J genes are TRBV6-6 and TRBJ1-1; a possible D gene is TRBD1 (5 bases). Looked up from germline, CDR1 is MNHNY and CDR2 is SVGAGI (reference sequence). Deletions cut 4 bases from V and 5 bases from J, with 11 bases between. This CDR3 is built from 13 residues.